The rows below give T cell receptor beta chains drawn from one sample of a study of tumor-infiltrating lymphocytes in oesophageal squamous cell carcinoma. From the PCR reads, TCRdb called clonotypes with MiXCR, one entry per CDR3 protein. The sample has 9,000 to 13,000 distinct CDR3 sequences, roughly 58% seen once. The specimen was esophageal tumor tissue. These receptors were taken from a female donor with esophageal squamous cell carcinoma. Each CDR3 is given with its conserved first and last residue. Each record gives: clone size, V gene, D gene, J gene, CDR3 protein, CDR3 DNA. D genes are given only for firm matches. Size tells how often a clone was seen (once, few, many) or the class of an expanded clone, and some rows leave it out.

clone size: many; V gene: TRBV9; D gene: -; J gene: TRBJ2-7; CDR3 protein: CASSVHGTQGEQYF; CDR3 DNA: TGTGCCAGCAGCGTCCATGGGACACAAGGCGAGCAGTACTTC
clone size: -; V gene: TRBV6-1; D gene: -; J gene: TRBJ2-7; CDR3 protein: CASGHDYEQYF; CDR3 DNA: TGTGCCAGCGGCCATGATTACGAGCAGTACTTC
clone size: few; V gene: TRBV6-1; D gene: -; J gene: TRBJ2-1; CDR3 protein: CASKVNRATYNEQFF; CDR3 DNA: TGTGCCAGCAAAGTCAACAGGGCTACCTACAATGAGCAGTTCTTC
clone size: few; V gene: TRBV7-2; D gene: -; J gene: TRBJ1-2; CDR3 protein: CASSLNPSVYGYTF; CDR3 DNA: TGTGCCAGCAGCTTAAACCCATCAGTCTATGGCTACACCTTC
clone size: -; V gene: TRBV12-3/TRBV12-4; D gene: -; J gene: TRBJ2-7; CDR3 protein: CASSFRIEQYF; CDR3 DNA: TGTGCAAGCAGTTTCCGGATCGAGCAGTACTTC
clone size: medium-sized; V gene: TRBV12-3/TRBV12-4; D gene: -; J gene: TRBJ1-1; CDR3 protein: CASSLRQFNTEAFF; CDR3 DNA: TGTGCCAGCAGTTTAAGGCAGTTTAACACTGAAGCTTTCTTT
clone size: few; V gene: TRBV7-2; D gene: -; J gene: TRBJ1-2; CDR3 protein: CASSLAKGENTGYTF; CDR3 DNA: TGTGCCAGCAGCTTAGCGAAGGGCGAAAACACGGGCTACACCTTC
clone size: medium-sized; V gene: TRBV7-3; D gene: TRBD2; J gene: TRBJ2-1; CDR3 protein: CASSYGGLEGNEQFF; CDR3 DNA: TGTGCCAGCAGCTACGGGGGACTAGAGGGCAATGAGCAGTTCTTC
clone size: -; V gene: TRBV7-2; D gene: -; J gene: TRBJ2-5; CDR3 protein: CASSFGIPGRETQYF; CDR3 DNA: TGTGCCAGCAGCTTCGGGATTCCGGGACGAGAGACCCAGTACTTC
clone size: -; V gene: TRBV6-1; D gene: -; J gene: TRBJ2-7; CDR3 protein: CASRPGSYEQYF; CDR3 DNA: TGTGCCAGCAGGCCAGGGTCCTACGAGCAGTACTTC
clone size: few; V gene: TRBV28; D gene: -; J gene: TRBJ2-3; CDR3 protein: CASSLPPNTQYF; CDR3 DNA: TGTGCCAGCAGTTTACCCCCGAATACGCAGTATTTT
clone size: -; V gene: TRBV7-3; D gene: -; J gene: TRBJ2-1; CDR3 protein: CASSRQSSYNEQFF; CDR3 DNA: TGTGCCAGCAGCCGACAGAGCTCCTACAATGAGCAGTTCTTC
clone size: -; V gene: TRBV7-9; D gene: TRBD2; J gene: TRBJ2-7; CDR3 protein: CASSSYLTSGRIYEQYF; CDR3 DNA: TGTGCCAGCAGCTCCTACTTGACTAGCGGGAGGATTTACGAGCAGTACTTC
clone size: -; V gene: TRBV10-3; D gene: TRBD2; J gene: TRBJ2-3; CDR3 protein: CAISVLAESSTDTQYF; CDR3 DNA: TGTGCCATCAGTGTACTAGCGGAATCTAGCACAGATACGCAGTATTTT
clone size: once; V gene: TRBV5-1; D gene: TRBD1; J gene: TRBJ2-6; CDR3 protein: CASSLARDRGPGANVLTF; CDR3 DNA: TGCGCCAGCAGCTTGGCCCGGGACAGGGGGCCTGGGGCCAACGTCCTGACTTTC
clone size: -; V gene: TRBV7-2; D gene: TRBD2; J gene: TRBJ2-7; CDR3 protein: CASSLGLAGGQYF; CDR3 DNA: TGTGCCAGCAGCTTGGGACTAGCGGGAGGGCAGTACTTC
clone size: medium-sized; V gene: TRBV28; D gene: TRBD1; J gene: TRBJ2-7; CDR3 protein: CASSFRDRGPREQYF; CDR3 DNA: TGTGCCAGCAGTTTTAGGGACAGGGGGCCGCGGGAGCAGTACTTC
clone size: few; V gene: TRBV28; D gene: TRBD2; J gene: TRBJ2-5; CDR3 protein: CASSSFLSGVGETQYF; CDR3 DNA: TGTGCCAGCAGTTCTTTTCTTAGCGGGGTGGGAGAGACCCAGTACTTC
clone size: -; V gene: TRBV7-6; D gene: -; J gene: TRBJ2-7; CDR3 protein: CASSLASGEQYF; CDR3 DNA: TGTGCCAGCAGCTTAGCGTCGGGCGAGCAGTACTTC
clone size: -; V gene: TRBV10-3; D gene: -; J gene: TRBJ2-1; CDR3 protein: CAIRAQQNEQFF; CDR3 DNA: TGTGCCATCAGAGCACAGCAGAATGAGCAGTTCTTC
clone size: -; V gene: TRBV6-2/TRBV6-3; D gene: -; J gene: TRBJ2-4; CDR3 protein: CASSYIGTRLAKNIQYF; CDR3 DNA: TGTGCCAGCAGTTACATTGGGACAAGACTAGCCAAAAACATTCAGTACTTC
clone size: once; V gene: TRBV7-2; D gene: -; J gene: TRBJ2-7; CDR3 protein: CASSSQTLSYEQYF; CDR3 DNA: TGTGCCAGCAGCTCACAGACCCTCTCCTACGAGCAGTACTTC
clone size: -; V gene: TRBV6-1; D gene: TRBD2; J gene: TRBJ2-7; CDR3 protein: CASSLGLARYNEQYF; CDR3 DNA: TGTGCCAGCAGTCTAGGACTAGCTCGTTACAATGAGCAGTACTTC
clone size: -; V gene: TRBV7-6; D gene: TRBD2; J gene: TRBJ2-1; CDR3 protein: CASSGAPGLAGELSYNEQFF; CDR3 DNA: TGTGCCAGCAGCGGGGCACCGGGACTAGCGGGAGAGCTCTCCTACAATGAGCAGTTCTTC
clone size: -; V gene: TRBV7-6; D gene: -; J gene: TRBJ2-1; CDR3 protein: CASSLGPRLFF; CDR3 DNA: TGTGCCAGCAGCTTAGGACCTCGGCTGTTCTTC
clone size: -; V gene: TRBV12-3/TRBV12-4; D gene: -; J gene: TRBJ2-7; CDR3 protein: CASSFGGSYEQYF; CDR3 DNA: TGTGCCAGCAGTTTCGGCGGCTCCTACGAGCAGTACTTC
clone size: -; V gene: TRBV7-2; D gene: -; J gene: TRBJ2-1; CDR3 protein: CASSLGSWVEQFF; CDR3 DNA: TGTGCCAGCAGCTTAGGGTCCTGGGTTGAGCAGTTCTTC
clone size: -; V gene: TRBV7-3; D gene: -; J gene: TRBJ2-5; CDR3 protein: CASSLGARDEQYF; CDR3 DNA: TGTGCCAGCAGCTTAGGTGCCAGAGATGAGCAGTACTTC
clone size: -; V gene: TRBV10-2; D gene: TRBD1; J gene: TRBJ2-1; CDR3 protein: CASSSPRDRSYNEQFF; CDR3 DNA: TGCGCCAGCAGTTCGCCCCGGGACAGGTCGTACAATGAGCAGTTCTTC
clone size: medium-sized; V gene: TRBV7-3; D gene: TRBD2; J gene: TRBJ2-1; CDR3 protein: CASSGLDNEQFF; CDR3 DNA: TGTGCCAGCAGCGGACTAGACAATGAGCAGTTCTTC
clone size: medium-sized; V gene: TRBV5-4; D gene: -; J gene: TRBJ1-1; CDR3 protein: CASSLAAGGVRTEAFF; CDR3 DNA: TGTGCCAGCAGCTTGGCGGCTGGGGGCGTAAGGACTGAAGCTTTCTTT
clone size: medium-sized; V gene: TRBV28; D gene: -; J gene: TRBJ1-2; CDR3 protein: CASNPPPGVGYTF; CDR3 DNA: TGTGCCAGCAACCCTCCCCCAGGGGTAGGCTACACCTTC
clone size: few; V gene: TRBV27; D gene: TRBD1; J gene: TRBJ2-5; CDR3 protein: CASRPNGQEWGQETQYF; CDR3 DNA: TGTGCCAGCAGACCGAATGGACAGGAGTGGGGGCAAGAGACCCAGTACTTC
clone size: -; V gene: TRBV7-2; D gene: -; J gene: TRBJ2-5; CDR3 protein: CASSPRSSYQETQYF; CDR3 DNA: TGTGCCAGCAGCCCCCGATCTTCGTACCAAGAGACCCAGTACTTC
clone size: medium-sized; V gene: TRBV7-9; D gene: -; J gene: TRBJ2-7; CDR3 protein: CASSLTDSPLHF; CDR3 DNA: TGTGCCAGCAGCTTGACGGATTCACCCCTCCACTTC
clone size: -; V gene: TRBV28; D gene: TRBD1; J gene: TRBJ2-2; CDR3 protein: CASSSRGTGELFF; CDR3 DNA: TGTGCCAGCAGTTCCAGGGGGACCGGGGAGCTGTTTTTT
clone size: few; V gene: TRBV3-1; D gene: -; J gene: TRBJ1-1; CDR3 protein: CASSQALKGRGAFF; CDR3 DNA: TGTGCCAGCAGCCAAGCACTTAAGGGGCGGGGAGCTTTCTTT
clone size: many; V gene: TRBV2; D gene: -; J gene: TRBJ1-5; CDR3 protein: CASSEALSSSPQHF; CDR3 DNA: TGTGCCAGCAGTGAAGCGCTTTCCTCTTCGCCCCAGCATTTT
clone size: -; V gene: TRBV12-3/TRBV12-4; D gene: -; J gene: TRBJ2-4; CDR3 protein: CASTATAHLGDTQYF; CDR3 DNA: TGTGCCAGCACCGCGACGGCCCACCTAGGGGATACGCAGTACTTC
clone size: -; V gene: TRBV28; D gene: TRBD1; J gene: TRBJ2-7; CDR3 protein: CASRSTGGISPLHF; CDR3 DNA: TGTGCCAGCAGGTCGACAGGGGGCATTTCACCCCTCCACTTC
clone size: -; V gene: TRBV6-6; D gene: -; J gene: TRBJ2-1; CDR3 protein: CASSYSTVGNEQFF; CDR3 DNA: TGTGCCAGCAGTTACTCGACCGTCGGAAATGAGCAGTTCTTC
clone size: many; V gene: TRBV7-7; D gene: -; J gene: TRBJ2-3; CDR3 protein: CASSLSGTDTQYF; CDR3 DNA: TGTGCTAGCAGCTTAAGCGGCACAGATACGCAGTATTTT
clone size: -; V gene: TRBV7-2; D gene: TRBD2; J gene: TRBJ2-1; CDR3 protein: CASSNPHGLAGRRGDEQFF; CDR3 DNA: TGTGCCAGCAGCAACCCCCACGGCCTAGCGGGACGGAGAGGGGATGAGCAGTTCTTC
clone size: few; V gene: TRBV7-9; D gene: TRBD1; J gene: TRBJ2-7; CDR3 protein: CASSLLGTGNYEQYF; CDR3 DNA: TGTGCCAGCAGCCTACTGGGGACAGGGAATTACGAGCAGTACTTC
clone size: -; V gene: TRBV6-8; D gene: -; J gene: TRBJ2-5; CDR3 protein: CASSYSPTGRRQGTQYF; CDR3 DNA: TGTGCCAGCAGTTACTCTCCGACAGGGAGGAGACAAGGGACCCAGTACTTC
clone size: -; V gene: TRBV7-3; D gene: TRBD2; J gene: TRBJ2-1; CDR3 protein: CASRTGSGSLNFQETQFF; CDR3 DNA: TGTGCCAGCAGGACCGGTAGCGGGAGTCTAAATTTCCAAGAGACCCAGTTCTTC
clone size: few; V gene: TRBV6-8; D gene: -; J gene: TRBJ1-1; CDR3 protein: CASSGRGRVLEAFF; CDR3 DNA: TGTGCCAGCAGTGGGAGGGGACGGGTCCTTGAAGCTTTCTTT
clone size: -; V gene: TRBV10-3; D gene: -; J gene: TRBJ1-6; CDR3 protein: CAISDSEGAGYNSPLHF; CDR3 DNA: TGTGCCATCAGTGACAGTGAGGGAGCCGGCTATAATTCACCCCTCCACTTC
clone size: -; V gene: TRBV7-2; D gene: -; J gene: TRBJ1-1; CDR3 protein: CASSLVDAYERLDSEAFF; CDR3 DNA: TGTGCCAGCAGCTTAGTTGACGCCTATGAACGGCTCGACAGTGAAGCTTTCTTT
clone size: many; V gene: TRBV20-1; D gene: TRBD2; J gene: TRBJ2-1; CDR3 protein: CSARDRSGSSYNEQFF; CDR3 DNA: TGCAGTGCTAGAGATCGGAGCGGGAGTTCCTACAATGAGCAGTTCTTC
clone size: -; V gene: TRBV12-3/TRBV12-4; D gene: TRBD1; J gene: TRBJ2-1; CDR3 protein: CASNRGDEQFF; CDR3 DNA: TGTGCCAGCAACAGGGGGGATGAGCAGTTCTTC
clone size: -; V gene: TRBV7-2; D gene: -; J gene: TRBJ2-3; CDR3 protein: CASSLGIGTDTQYF; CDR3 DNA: TGTGCCAGCAGCTTAGGCATAGGCACAGATACGCAGTATTTT
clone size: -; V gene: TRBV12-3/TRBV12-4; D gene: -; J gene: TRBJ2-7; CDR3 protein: CASSPSSYEQYF; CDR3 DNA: TGTGCCAGCAGCCCCAGCTCCTACGAGCAGTACTTC
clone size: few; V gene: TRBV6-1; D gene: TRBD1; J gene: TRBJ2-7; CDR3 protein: CASSTPTGTGGYEQYF; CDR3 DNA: TGTGCCAGCAGCACCCCAACCGGGACAGGGGGCTACGAGCAGTACTTC
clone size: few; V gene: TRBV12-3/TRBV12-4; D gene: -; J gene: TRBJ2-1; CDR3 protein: CASSFLGSNEQFF; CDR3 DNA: TGTGCCAGCAGTTTTTTGGGGTCCAATGAGCAGTTCTTC